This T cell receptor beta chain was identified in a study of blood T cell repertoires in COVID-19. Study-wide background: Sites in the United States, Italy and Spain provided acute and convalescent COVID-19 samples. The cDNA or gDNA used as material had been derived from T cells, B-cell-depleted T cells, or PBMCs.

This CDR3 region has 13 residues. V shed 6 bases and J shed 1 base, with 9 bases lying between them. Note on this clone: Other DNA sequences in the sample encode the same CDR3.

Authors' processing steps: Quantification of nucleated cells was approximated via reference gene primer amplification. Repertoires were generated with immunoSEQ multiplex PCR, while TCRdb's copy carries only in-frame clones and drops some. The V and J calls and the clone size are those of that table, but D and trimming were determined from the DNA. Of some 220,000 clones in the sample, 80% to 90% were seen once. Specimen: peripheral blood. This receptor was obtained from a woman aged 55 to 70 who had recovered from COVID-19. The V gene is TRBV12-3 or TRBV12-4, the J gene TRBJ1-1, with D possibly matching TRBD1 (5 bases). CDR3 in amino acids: CASSPTGNTEAFF. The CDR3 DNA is TGTGCCAGCAGCCCCACAGGGAACACTGAAGCTTTCTTT.